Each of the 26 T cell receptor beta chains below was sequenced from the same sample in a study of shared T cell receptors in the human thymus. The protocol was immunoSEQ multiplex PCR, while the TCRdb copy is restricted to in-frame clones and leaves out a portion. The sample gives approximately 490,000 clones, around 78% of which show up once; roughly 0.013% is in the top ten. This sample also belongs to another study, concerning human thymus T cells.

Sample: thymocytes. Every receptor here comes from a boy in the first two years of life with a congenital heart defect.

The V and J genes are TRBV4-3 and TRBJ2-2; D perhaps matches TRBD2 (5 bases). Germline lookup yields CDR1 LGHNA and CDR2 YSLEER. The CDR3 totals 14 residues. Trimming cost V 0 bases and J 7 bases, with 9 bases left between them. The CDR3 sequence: CASSQDCEGGELFF. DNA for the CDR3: TGCGCCAGCAGCCAAGATTGCGAGGGCGGGGAGCTGTTTTTT.

The CDR3 bases are TGTGCCAGCAGCTCCCCCAGGGGGGCCCTCTCTAACTATGGCTACACCTTC. Amino acid sequence: CASSSPRGALSNYGYTF. This chain uses TRBV28 with TRBJ1-2; 7 bases fit TRBD1. Germline V gene data show CDR1 as MDHEN and CDR2 as SYDVKM. The CDR3 extends over 17 amino acids. V shed 6 bases, J shed 0 bases, and the junction held 13 bases outside the gene matches.

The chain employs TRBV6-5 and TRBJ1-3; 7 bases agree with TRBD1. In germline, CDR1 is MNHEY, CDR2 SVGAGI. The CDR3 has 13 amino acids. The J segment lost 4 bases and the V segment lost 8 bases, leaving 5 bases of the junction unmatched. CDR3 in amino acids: CASVGRGGNTIYF. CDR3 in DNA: TGTGCCAGCGTGGGCAGGGGGGGAAACACCATATATTTT.

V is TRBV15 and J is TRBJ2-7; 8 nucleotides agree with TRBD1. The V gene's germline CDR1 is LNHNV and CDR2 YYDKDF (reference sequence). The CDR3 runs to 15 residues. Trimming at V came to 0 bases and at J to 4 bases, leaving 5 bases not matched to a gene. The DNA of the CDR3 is TGTGCCACCAGCAGAGATCGGGACAGGTCTTACGAGCAGTACTTC. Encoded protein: CATSRDRDRSYEQYF.

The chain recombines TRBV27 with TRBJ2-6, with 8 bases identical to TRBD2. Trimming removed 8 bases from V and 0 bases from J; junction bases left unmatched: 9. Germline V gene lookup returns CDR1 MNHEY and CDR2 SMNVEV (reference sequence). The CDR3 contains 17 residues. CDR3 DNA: TGTGCCAGCTTCGGGGGGGGTGTCCCCTCTGGGGCCAACGTCCTGACTTTC. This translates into CASFGGGVPSGANVLTF.

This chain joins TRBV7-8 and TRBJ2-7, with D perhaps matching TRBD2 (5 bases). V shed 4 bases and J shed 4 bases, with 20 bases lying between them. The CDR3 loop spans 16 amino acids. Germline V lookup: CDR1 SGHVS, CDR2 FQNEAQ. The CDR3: CASSCIHPGNTYEQYF. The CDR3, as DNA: TGTGCCAGCAGCTGCATCCATCCCGGGAATACTTACGAGCAGTACTTC.

CDR3 coding DNA: TGTGCCACCAGCCCGCGGGGGATTTACAATGAGCAGTTCTTC. Translation: CATSPRGIYNEQFF. The genes are TRBV15 and TRBJ2-1, with 7 bases aligning to TRBD2. CDR1 is LNHNV, CDR2 YYDKDF, per germline (reference sequence). CDR3 length equals 14 residues. The V gene end was trimmed by 5 bases and the J gene end by 4 bases; junction bases not matched to a gene: 5.

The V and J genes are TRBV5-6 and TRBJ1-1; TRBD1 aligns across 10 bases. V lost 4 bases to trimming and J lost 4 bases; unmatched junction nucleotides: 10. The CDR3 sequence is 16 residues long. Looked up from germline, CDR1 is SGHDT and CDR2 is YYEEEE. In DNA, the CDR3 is TGTGCCAGCAGCGTCCGGGACAGGGGTCTGGGCACTGAAGCTTTCTTT. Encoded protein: CASSVRDRGLGTEAFF. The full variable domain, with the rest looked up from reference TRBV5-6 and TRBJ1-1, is DAGVTQSPTHLIKTRGQQVTLRCSPKSGHDTVSWYQQALGQGPQFIFQYYEEEERQRGNFPDRFSGHQFPNYSSELNVNALLLGDSALYLCASSVRDRGLGTEAFFGQGTRLTVV.

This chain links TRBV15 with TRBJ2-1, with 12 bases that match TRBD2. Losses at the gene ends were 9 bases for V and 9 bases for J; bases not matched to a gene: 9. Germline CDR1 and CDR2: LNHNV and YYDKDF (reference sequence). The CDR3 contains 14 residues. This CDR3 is CATTRLAGAGEQFF. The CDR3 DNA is TGTGCCACTACGAGACTAGCGGGAGCAGGTGAGCAGTTCTTC.

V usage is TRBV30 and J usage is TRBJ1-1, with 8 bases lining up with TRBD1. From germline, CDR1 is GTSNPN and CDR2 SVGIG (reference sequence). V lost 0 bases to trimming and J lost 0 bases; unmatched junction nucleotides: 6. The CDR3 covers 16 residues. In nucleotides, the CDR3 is TGTGCCTGGAGTGTACAGGGGGTAAGCATGAACACTGAAGCTTTCTTT. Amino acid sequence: CAWSVQGVSMNTEAFF.

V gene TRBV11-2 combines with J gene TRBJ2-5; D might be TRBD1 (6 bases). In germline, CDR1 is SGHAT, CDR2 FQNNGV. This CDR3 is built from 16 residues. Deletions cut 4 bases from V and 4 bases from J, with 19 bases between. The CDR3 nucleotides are TGTGCCAGCAGCTGGAGGATTCACCGAGGGGGAGAGACCCAGTACTTC. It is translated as CASSWRIHRGGETQYF.

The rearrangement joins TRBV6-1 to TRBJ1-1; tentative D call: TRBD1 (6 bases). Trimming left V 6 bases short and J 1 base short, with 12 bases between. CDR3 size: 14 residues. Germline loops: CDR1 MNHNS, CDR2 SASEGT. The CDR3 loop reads CASRSQGPNTEAFF. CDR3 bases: TGTGCCAGCAGGTCTCAGGGGCCGAACACTGAAGCTTTCTTT.

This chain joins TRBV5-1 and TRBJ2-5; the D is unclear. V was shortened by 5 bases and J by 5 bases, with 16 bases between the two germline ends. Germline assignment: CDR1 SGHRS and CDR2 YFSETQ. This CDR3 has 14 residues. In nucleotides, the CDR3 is TGCGCCAGCAGTCTTGGCACCGCCCCCGAGACCCAGTACTTC. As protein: CASSLGTAPETQYF.

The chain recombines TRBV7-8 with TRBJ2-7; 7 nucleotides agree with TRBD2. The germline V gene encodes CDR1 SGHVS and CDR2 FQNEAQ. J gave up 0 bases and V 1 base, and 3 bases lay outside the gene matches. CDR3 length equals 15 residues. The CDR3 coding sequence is TGTGCCAGCAGCTTAGGGGGGGGGAGCTCCTACGAGCAGTACTTC. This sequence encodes CASSLGGGSSYEQYF.

The CDR3 reads CASSLAGQHNEKLFF. Here the CDR3 DNA reads TGTGCCAGCAGCTTGGCAGGGCAGCATAATGAAAAACTGTTTTTT. The chain uses TRBV5-6 and TRBJ1-4; a possible D gene is TRBD1 (5 bases). The V and J ends lost 0 bases and 4 bases respectively, with 10 bases between them. From germline, CDR1 is SGHDT and CDR2 YYEEEE. The CDR3 is 15 amino acids.

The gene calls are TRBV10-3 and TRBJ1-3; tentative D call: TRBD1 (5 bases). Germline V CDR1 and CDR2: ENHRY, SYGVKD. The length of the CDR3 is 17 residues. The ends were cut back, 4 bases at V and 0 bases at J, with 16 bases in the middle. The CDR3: CAISGPGLTSSGNTIYF. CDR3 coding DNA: TGTGCCATCAGTGGACCGGGACTCACTAGCTCTGGAAACACCATATATTTT.

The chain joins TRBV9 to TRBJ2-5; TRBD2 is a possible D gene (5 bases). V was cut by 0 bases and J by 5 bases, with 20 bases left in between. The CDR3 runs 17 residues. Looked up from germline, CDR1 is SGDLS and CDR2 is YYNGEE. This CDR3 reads CASSVATETGRKETQYF. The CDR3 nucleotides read TGTGCCAGCAGCGTAGCTACAGAGACGGGGAGAAAGGAGACCCAGTACTTC.

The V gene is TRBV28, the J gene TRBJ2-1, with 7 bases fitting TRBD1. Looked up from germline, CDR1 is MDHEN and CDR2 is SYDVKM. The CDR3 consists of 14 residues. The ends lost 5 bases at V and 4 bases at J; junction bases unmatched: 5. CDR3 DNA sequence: TGTGCCAGCAGTCCCGGGACAGCGTACAATGAGCAGTTCTTC. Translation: CASSPGTAYNEQFF.

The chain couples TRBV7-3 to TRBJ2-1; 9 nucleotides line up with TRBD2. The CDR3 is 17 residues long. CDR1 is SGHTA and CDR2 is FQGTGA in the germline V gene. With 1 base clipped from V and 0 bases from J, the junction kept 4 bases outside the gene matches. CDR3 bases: TGTGCCAGCAGCTTAAGCAAGACTAGCGGCTCCTACAATGAGCAGTTCTTC. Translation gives CASSLSKTSGSYNEQFF.

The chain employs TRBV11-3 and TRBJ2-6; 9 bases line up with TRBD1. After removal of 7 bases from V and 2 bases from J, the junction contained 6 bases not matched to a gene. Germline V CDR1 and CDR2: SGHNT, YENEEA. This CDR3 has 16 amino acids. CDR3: CASKDRGAPGANVLTF. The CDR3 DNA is TGTGCCAGCAAGGACAGGGGAGCTCCTGGGGCCAACGTCCTGACTTTC. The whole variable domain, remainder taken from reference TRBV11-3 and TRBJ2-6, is EAGVVQSPRYKIIEKKQPVAFWCNPISGHNTLYWYLQNLGQGPELLIRYENEEAVDDSQLPKDRFSAERLKGVDSTLKIQPAELGDSAVYLCASKDRGAPGANVLTFGAGSRLTVL.

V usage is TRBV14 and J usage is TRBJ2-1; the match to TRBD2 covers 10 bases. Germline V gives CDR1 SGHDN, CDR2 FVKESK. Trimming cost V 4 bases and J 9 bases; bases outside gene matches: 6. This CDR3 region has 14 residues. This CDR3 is CASSPSGRAPEQFF. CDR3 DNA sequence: TGTGCCAGCAGCCCCAGCGGGAGGGCCCCTGAGCAGTTCTTC. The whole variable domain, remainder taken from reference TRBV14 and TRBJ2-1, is EAGVTQFPSHSVIEKGQTVTLRCDPISGHDNLYWYRRVMGKEIKFLLHFVKESKQDESGMPNNRFLAERTGGTYSTLKVQPAELEDSGVYFCASSPSGRAPEQFFGPGTRLTVL.

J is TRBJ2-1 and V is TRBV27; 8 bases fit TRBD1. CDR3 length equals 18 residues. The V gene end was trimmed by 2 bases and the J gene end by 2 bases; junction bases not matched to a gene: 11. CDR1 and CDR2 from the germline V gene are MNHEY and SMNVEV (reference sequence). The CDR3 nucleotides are TGTGCCAGCAGTTTAGTAACAGAGGGACAGGTGACCTACAATGAGCAGTTCTTC. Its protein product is CASSLVTEGQVTYNEQFF.

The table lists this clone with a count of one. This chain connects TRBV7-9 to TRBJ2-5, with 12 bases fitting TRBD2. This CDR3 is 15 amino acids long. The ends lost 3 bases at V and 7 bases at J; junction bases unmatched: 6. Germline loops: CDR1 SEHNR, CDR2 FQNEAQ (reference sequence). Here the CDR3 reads CASSLTSGGGATQYF. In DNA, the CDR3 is TGTGCCAGCAGCTTGACTAGCGGGGGCGGCGCGACCCAGTACTTC.

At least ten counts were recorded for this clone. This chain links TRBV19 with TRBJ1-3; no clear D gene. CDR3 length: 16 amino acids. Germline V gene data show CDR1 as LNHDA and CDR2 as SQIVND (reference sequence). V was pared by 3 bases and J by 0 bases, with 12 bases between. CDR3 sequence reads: CASSIKQEYSGNTIYF. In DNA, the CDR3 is TGTGCCAGTAGTATTAAGCAGGAATACTCTGGAAACACCATATATTTT.

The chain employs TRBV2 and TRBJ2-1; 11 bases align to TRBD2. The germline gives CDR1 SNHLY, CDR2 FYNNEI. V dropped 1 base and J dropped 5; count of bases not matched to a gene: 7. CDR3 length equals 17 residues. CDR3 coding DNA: TGTGCCAGCAGTGAAGGGGCTAGCGGGAGGAGGGACAATGAGCAGTTCTTC. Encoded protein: CASSEGASGRRDNEQFF.

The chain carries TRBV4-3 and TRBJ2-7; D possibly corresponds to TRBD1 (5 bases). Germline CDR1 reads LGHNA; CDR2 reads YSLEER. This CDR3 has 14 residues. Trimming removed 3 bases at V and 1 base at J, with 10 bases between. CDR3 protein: CASSHQPGSYEQYF. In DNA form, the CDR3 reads TGCGCCAGCAGCCACCAGCCAGGGTCCTACGAGCAGTACTTC.